These 5 T cell receptor beta chains originate from one sample sequenced in a study of T cell repertoires and HLA-DP antigens. No antigen is known for these receptors. TCRdb's copy holds only in-frame clones and misses some; the assay was immunoSEQ multiplex PCR. Of fewer than 75,000 clones in the sample, around four fifths were seen once. Material for sequencing was CD4+ T cells from PBMCs. These receptors all come from a man aged 55 to 70 in good health and CMV-seronegative.

DNA for the CDR3: TGTGCCAGCAGCTTAGCGCTGGCCTACGAGCAGTACGTC. It yields the protein CASSLALAYEQYV. V usage is TRBV7-2 and J usage is TRBJ2-7; D is undetermined. The CDR3 has 13 residues. Germline V gene lookup returns CDR1 SGHTA and CDR2 FQGNSA. Trimming stripped 0 bases from V and 2 bases from J, with 5 bases between.

The chain uses TRBV9 and TRBJ2-1, with D possibly being TRBD1 (6 bases). The length of the CDR3 is 16 residues. Germline assignment: CDR1 SGDLS and CDR2 YYNGEE. The V end was cut by 7 bases, the J end by 4 bases, with 21 bases between. The CDR3 sequence: CASGTSRGRAYNEQFF. The CDR3 DNA follows: TGTGCCAGCGGGACCTCTAGGGGGAGAGCTTACAATGAGCAGTTCTTC.

The chain couples TRBV5-4 to TRBJ1-2, with 7 bases identical to TRBD1. Germline lookup yields CDR1 SGHNT and CDR2 YYREEE (reference sequence). V lost 0 bases and J lost 5; bases outside the gene matches: 4. This CDR3 comprises 14 residues. The CDR3 loop reads CASSLVGTDYGYTF. The CDR3 DNA reads as TGTGCCAGCAGCTTGGTTGGGACAGATTATGGCTACACCTTC.

The gene calls are TRBV7-2 and TRBJ2-2; no firm D call. There are 14 residues in the CDR3. Germline V gene sequence: CDR1 SGHTA, CDR2 FQGNSA. The V gene lost 2 bases and the J gene lost 1 base, with 5 bases spanning the gap. In nucleotides, the CDR3 is TGTGCCAGCAGCTTACTCGGGAACACCGGGGAGCTGTTTTTT. This gives the protein CASSLLGNTGELFF.

The V and J genes are TRBV30 and TRBJ2-7; D is tentatively TRBD1 or TRBD2 (5 bases each). There are 14 residues in the CDR3. Trimming cost V 0 bases and J 7 bases, with 16 bases left between them. In germline, CDR1 is GTSNPN, CDR2 SVGIG (reference sequence). The CDR3 region is CAWSVSGLGPEQYV. The CDR3 coding sequence is TGTGCCTGGAGTGTATCGGGGCTCGGGCCGGAGCAGTACGTC.